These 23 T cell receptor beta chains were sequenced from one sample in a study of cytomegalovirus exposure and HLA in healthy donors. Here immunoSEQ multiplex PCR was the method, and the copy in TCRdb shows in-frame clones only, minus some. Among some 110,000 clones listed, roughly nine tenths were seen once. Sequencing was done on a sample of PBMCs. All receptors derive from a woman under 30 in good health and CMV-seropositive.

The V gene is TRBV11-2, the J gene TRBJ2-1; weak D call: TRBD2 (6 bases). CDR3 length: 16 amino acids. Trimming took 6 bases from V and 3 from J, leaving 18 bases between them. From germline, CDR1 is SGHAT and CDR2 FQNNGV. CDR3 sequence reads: CASRTSGSGRYNEQFF. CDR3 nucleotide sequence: TGTGCCAGCAGGACTTCGGGTAGCGGCCGCTACAATGAGCAGTTCTTC. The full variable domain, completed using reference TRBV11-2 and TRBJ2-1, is EAGVAQSPRYKIIEKRQSVAFWCNPISGHATLYWYQQILGQGPKLLIQFQNNGVVDDSQLPKDRFSAERLKGVDSTLKIQPAKLEDSAVYLCASRTSGSGRYNEQFFGPGTRLTVL.

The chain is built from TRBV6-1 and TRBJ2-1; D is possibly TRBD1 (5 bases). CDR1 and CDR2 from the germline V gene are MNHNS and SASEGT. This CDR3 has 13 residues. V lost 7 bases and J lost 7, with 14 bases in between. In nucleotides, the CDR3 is TGTGCCAGCAAATCCCCAGGGTTAAATGAGCAGTTCTTC. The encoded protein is CASKSPGLNEQFF.

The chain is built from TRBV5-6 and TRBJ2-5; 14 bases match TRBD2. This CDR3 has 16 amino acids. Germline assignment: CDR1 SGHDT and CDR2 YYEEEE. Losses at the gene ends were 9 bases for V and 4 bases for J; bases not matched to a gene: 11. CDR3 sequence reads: CATKTSGGASRETQYF. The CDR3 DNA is TGTGCCACCAAGACTAGCGGGGGGGCCTCCCGAGAGACCCAGTACTTC.

The CDR3 protein is CASIFGQGGNQPQHF. Written as DNA, the CDR3 is TGTGCCAGCATTTTCGGACAGGGTGGCAATCAGCCCCAGCATTTT. The chain links TRBV6-6 to TRBJ1-5; 8 nucleotides align to TRBD1. The V segment lost 7 bases and the J segment 2 bases; nucleotides outside the gene matches: 7. CDR1 and CDR2 (germline): MNHNY, SVGAGI (reference sequence). The CDR3 is 15 amino acids.

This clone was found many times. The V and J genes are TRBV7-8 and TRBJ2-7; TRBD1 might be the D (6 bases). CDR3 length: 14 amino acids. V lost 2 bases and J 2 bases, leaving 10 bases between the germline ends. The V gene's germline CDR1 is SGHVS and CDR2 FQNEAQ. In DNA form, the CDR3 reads TGTGCCAGCAGCTTAATGGACAGCGCCTACGAGCAGTACTTC. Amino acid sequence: CASSLMDSAYEQYF.

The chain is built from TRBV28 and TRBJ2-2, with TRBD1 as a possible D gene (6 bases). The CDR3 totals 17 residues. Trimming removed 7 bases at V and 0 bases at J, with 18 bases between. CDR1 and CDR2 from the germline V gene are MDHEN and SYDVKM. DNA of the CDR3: TGTGCCAGCACCTCAATGGGACACCTCGCGAACACCGGGGAGCTGTTTTTT. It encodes CASTSMGHLANTGELFF.

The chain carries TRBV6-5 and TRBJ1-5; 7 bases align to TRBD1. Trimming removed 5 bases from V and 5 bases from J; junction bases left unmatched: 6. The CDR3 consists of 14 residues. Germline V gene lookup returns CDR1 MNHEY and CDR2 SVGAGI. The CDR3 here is CASSTGTEHQPQHF. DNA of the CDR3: TGTGCCAGCAGTACTGGGACAGAACATCAGCCCCAGCATTTT.

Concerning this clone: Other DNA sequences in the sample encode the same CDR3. The CDR3, as DNA: TGTGCCAGCAGTTTGGGGGGGGGCACAGATACGCAGTATTTT. Its translation is CASSLGGGTDTQYF. The chain couples TRBV27 to TRBJ2-3, with 7 positions matching TRBD2. Per germline, CDR1 MNHEY and CDR2 SMNVEV (reference sequence). This CDR3 is built from 14 residues. V lost 3 bases, J lost 1 base, and 1 base stayed unmatched.

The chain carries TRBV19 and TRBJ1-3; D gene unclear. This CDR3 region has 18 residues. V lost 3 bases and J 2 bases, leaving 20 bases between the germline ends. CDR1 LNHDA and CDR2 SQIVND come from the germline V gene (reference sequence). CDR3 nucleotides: TGTGCCAGTAGTATCTACATCCGAGTTGGAGGAACTGGAAACACCATATATTTT. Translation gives CASSIYIRVGGTGNTIYF.

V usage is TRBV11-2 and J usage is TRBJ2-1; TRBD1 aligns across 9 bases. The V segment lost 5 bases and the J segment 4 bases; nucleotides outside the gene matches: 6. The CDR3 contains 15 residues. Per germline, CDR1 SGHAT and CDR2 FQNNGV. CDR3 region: CASSDAGTGYNEQFF. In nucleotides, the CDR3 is TGTGCCAGCAGCGACGCCGGGACAGGGTACAATGAGCAGTTCTTC.

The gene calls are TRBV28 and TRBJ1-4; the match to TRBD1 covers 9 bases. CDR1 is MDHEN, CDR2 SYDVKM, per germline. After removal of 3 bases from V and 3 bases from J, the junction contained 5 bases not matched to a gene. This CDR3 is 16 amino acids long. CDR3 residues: CASSFTGTGSNEKLFF. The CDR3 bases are TGTGCCAGCAGTTTCACCGGGACAGGGTCTAATGAAAAACTGTTTTTT.

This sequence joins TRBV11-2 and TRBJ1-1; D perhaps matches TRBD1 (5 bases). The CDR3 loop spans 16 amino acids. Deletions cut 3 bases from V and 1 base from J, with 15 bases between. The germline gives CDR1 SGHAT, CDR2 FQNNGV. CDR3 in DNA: TGTGCCAGCAGCTTTACCGCGGGACGATGGAACACTGAAGCTTTCTTT. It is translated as CASSFTAGRWNTEAFF.

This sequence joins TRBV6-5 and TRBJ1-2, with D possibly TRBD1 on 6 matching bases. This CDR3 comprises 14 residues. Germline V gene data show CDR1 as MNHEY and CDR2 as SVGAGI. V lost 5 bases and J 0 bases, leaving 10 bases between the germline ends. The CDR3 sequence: CASSATGTNYGYTF. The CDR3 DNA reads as TGTGCCAGCAGTGCCACAGGGACTAACTATGGCTACACCTTC.

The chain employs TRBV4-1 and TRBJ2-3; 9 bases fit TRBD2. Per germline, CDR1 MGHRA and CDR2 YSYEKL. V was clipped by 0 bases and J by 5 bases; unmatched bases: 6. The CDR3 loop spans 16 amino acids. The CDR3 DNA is TGCGCCAGCAGCCAAGATGAGTCGCGGGGGGGAGATACGCAGTATTTT. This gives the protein CASSQDESRGGDTQYF.

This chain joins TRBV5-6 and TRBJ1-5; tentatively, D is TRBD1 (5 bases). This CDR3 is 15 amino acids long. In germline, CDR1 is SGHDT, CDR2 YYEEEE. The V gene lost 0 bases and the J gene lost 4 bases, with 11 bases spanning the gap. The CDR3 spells CASSLGQGFNQPQHF. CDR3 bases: TGTGCCAGCAGCTTGGGTCAGGGTTTTAATCAGCCCCAGCATTTT. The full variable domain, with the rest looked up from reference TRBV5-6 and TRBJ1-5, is DAGVTQSPTHLIKTRGQQVTLRCSPKSGHDTVSWYQQALGQGPQFIFQYYEEEERQRGNFPDRFSGHQFPNYSSELNVNALLLGDSALYLCASSLGQGFNQPQHFGDGTRLSIL.

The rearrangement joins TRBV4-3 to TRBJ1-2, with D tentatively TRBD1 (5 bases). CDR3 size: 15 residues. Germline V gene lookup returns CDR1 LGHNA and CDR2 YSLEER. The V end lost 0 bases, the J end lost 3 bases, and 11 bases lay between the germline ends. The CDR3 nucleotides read TGCGCCAGCAGCCAAGATCGGGAGGGGTACTATGGCTACACCTTC. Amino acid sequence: CASSQDREGYYGYTF.

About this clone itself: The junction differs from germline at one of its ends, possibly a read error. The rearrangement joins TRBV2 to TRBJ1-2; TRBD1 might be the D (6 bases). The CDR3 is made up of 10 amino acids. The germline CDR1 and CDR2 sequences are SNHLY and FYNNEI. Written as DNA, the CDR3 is TGTGCCAGCAGTGGGTCAGGGGTACCCTTC. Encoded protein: CASSGSGVPF.

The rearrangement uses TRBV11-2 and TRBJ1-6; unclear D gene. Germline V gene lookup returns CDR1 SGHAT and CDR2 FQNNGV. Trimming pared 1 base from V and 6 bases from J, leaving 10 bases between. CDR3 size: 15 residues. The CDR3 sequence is CASSLAAGGNSPLHF. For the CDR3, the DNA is TGTGCCAGCAGCTTAGCGGCGGGAGGTAATTCACCCCTCCACTTT.

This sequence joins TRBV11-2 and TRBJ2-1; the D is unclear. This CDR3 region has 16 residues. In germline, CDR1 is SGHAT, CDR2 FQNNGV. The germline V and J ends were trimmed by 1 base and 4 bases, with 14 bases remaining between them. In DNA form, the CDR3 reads TGTGCCAGCAGCTTAGCAAGTAGTCCCCCTTACAATGAGCAGTTCTTC. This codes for CASSLASSPPYNEQFF.

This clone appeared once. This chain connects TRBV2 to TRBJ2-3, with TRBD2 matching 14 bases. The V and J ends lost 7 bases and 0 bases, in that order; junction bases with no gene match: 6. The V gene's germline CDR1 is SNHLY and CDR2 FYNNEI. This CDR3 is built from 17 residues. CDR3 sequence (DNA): TGTGCCAGCACAGGACTAGCGGGGGGCCCCAGCACAGATACGCAGTATTTT. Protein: CASTGLAGGPSTDTQYF.

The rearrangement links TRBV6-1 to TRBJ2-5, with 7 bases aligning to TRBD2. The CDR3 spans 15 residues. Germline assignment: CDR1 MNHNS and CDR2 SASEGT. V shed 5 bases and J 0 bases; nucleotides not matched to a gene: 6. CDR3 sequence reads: CASSLRRENQETQYF. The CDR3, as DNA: TGTGCCAGCAGTTTACGGCGGGAGAACCAAGAGACCCAGTACTTC.

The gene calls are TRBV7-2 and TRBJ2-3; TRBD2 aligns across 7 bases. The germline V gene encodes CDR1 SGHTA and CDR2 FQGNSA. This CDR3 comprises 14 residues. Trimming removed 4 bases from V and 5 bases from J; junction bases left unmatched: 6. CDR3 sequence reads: CASSYLGGEDTQYF. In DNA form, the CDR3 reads TGTGCCAGCAGCTACCTGGGGGGGGAAGATACGCAGTATTTT.

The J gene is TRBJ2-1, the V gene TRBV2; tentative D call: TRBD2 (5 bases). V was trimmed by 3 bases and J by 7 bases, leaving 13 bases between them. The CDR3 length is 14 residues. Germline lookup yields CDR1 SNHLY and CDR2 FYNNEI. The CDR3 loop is CASSEISGLNEQFF. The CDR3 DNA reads TGTGCCAGCAGTGAGATTTCGGGGTTGAATGAGCAGTTCTTC.